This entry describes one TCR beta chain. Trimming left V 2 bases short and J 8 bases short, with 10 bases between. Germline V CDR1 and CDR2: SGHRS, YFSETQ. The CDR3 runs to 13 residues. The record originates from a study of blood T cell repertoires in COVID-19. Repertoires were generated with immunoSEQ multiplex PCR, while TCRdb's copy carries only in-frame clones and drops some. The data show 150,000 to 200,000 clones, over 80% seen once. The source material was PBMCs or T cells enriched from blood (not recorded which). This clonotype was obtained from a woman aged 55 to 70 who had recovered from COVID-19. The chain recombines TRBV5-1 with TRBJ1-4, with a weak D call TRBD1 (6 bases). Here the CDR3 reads CASSFGDTEKLFF. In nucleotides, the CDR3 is TGCGCCAGCAGCTTTGGGGACACCGAAAAACTGTTTTTT.